These 14 T cell receptor beta chains were all obtained from the same sample, sequenced in a study of T cell repertoires in cytomegalovirus infection. TCRdb independently ran MiXCR on the reads; one entry per CDR3 protein. The sample includes around 360,000 distinct CDR3 sequences, about 35% seen only once; the top ten take about 13%. For these TCRs, the target antigens are not known. Here the sequenced sample was cultured PBMCs, taken from culture after CMV antigen stimulation. Receptor source: a human donor in good health (CMV status not recorded). Some clones in this sample may be carry-over from other donors' samples.

This chain uses TRBV3-1 with TRBJ2-5; 9 positions agree with TRBD1. Germline V CDR1 and CDR2: LGHDT, YNNKEL (reference sequence). CDR3 size: 15 residues. V was pared by 7 bases and J by 1 base, with 7 bases of the junction left unmatched. CDR3 in amino acids: CASTMGQGSQETQYF. The CDR3 nucleotides read TGTGCCAGCACCATGGGACAGGGTAGCCAAGAGACCCAGTACTTC.

The V and J genes are TRBV20-1 and TRBJ2-3; 11 nucleotides match TRBD2. Germline loops: CDR1 DFQATT, CDR2 SNEGSKA (reference sequence). The CDR3 loop spans 16 amino acids. With 0 bases clipped from V and 2 bases from J, the junction kept 4 bases outside the gene matches. CDR3 DNA: TGCAGTGCTAGAGATCGACTAGCGGGATACACAGATACGCAGTATTTT. Translation: CSARDRLAGYTDTQYF.

In this sample, this clonotype turned up a few times. The rearrangement links TRBV27 to TRBJ1-1; TRBD1 might be the D (5 bases). CDR3 size: 14 residues. V lost 6 bases, J lost 5 bases, and 16 bases lay in between. CDR1 is MNHEY and CDR2 is SMNVEV in the germline V gene (reference sequence). The CDR3 region is CASRHPPGGTEAFF. DNA for the CDR3: TGTGCCAGCAGACATCCCCCCGGGGGAACTGAAGCTTTCTTT.

This clonotype was seen repeatedly, ten times or more. The chain links TRBV19 to TRBJ2-3; D gene unclear. The V and J ends lost 5 bases and 6 bases respectively, with 12 bases between them. This CDR3 comprises 13 residues. CDR1 is LNHDA and CDR2 is SQIVND in the germline V gene (reference sequence). The CDR3 sequence is CASSLAGGDTQYF. CDR3 coding DNA: TGTGCCAGTAGTCTCGCAGGTGGGGATACGCAGTATTTT.

The table lists this clonotype with a few counts. The chain has TRBV4-1 and TRBJ1-1, with D hard to call. The length of the CDR3 is 15 residues. Per germline, CDR1 MGHRA and CDR2 YSYEKL. Trimming took 1 base from V and 1 from J, leaving 10 bases between them. The CDR3 region is CASSQGPGKNTEAFF. CDR3 bases: TGCGCCAGCAGCCAAGGCCCGGGGAAGAACACTGAAGCTTTCTTT.

This clonotype was found many times. The chain has TRBV19 and TRBJ2-1, with D tentatively TRBD2 (6 bases). This CDR3 spans 16 amino acids. V lost 0 bases and J 3 bases, leaving 12 bases between the germline ends. CDR1 LNHDA and CDR2 SQIVND come from the germline V gene (reference sequence). As DNA, the CDR3 is TGTGCCAGTAGTATAGATCGGGCGGGAAGCTACAATGAGCAGTTCTTC. This gives the protein CASSIDRAGSYNEQFF.

V and J are TRBV7-9 and TRBJ1-6, with D possibly TRBD1 on 6 matching bases. Looked up from germline, CDR1 is SEHNR and CDR2 is FQNEAQ (reference sequence). Trimming cost V 6 bases and J 6 bases, with 12 bases left between them. The CDR3 covers 14 residues. CDR3 DNA sequence: TGTGCCAGCAGTTGGACAGACCTTAATTCACCCCTCCACTTT. This sequence encodes CASSWTDLNSPLHF.

This clonotype was seen only a few times. A much larger clone sits a single nucleotide away, making a read error possible. The chain links TRBV7-8 to TRBJ2-1; D might be TRBD2 (6 bases). The CDR3 is 17 amino acids. Germline V gives CDR1 SGHVS, CDR2 FQNEAQ. The CDR3 nucleotides are TGTGCCAGCAGCTTAGAATGGTGGATAGCGGATTACAATGAGCTGTTCTTC. This codes for CASSLEWWIADYNELFF.

The chain has TRBV5-4 and TRBJ1-1; maybe TRBD1 (6 bases). The V end was cut by 4 bases, the J end by 5 bases, with 15 bases between. The CDR3 contains 14 residues. Germline V gene sequence: CDR1 SGHNT, CDR2 YYREEE (reference sequence). The CDR3 sequence is CASSPTGRFTEAFF. Here the CDR3 DNA reads TGTGCCAGCAGCCCCACAGGGAGGTTTACTGAAGCTTTCTTT.

In its sample, this clonotype was seen a few times. The chain combines TRBV12-3 or TRBV12-4 with TRBJ1-6, with D perhaps matching TRBD1 (6 bases). The CDR3 length is 14 residues. Trimming shortened V by 3 bases and J by 8 bases, and 11 bases separated the two germline ends. CDR3 region: CASSFTGADSPLHF. Written as DNA, the CDR3 is TGTGCCAGCAGTTTCACGGGGGCTGATTCACCCCTCCACTTT.

This clonotype has more than one count but fewer than ten. The CDR3 loop is CASSQVGRGETQYF. CDR3 nucleotide sequence: TGCGCCAGCAGCCAAGTTGGTAGGGGGGAGACCCAGTACTTC. V is TRBV4-1 and J is TRBJ2-5, with D perhaps TRBD1 (6 bases). CDR3 length: 14 amino acids. Trimming took 1 base from V and 5 from J, leaving 11 bases between them. Germline CDR1 MGHRA, CDR2 YSYEKL.

The chain employs TRBV19 and TRBJ2-2; TRBD1 matches 8 bases. With 3 bases clipped from V and 6 bases from J, the junction kept 6 bases outside the gene matches. The length of the CDR3 is 15 residues. Per germline, CDR1 LNHDA and CDR2 SQIVND (reference sequence). This CDR3 is CASSMGDRGAGELFF. The CDR3 DNA reads TGTGCCAGTAGTATGGGAGACAGGGGCGCCGGGGAGCTGTTTTTT.

The rearrangement links TRBV10-2 to TRBJ1-5, with TRBD1 matching 7 bases. Per the germline V gene, CDR1 is WSHSY and CDR2 is SAAADI. The CDR3 has 15 residues. With V trimmed by 2 bases and J by 5 bases, 6 bases remained unmatched. The CDR3 nucleotides are TGCGCCAGCAGTGAGGAGACAGGGTTACATCAGCCCCAGCATTTT. Protein: CASSEETGLHQPQHF.

This clonotype appeared once. A read error may account for a junction end that differs from germline. The CDR3 DNA reads TGCGCCAGCAGAGAGTCGAAGGGAGGCGGTGAAGCTTTCTTT. Amino acid sequence: CASRESKGGGEAFF. The chain employs TRBV10-2 and TRBJ1-1; no clear D gene. This CDR3 is built from 14 residues. The germline V gene has CDR1 WSHSY and CDR2 SAAADI.